What follows describes a single T cell receptor (beta chain). Its antigen is still unknown. The germline gene is not matched at one end of the junction; a read error may be the cause. This sample was taken from a study of tumor and adjacent non-tumor tissue in lung cancer. General study results and limits: Normal lung showed higher cumulative top 100 clone frequency than tumor. Significantly higher TCR diversity was found in tumor than normal lung.

This sample's RNA came from whole unsorted tissue. This non-tumor lung sample came from over 3 cm beyond the tumor edge. The library came from three nested PCR rounds adapted from ARM-PCR protocols. TCRdb redid the calling of the multiplex PCR reads with MiXCR, one entry per CDR3 protein. Of some 47,000 distinct CDR3 sequences in the sample, roughly 62% were seen once. Sequencing input: distant non-tumor lung tissue. The receptor was derived from a woman aged 40 to 49 with non-small cell lung cancer.

CDR3 sequence: CASSQGVRHPDAYF. The CDR3 DNA follows: TGTGCCAGCAGCCAAGGGGTGAGACACCCAGACGCCTATTTC. V usage is TRBV4-2 and J usage is TRBJ2-7; no firm D call. The CDR3 contains 14 residues. Germline V gene data show CDR1 as LGHNA and CDR2 as YNFKEQ.